Below are 21 T cell receptor beta chains sequenced from a single sample in a study of cytomegalovirus exposure and HLA in healthy donors. Researchers ran the PCR with 60 Vbeta and 13 Jbeta primers. Generated by immunoSEQ multiplex PCR, the TCRdb table keeps only in-frame clones and is missing some. This table holds under 250,000 clones, about 80% found once. Sequenced: PBMCs. The receptors were gathered from a woman in her sixties or seventies in good health and CMV-seropositive.

This chain joins TRBV11-2 and TRBJ2-7; TRBD2 matches at 12 bases. V lost 5 bases and J lost 5; bases outside the gene matches: 4. This CDR3 has 14 amino acids. CDR1 is SGHAT and CDR2 is FQNNGV in the germline V gene. The CDR3 bases are TGTGCCAGCAGCCCAAGGACTAGCGGGAACGAGCAGTACTTC. This translates into CASSPRTSGNEQYF.

The J gene is TRBJ2-1, the V gene TRBV5-1; 9 bases align to TRBD2. CDR3 length equals 17 residues. CDR1 and CDR2 (germline): SGHRS, YFSETQ. Trimming took 1 base from V and 5 from J; bases not matched to a gene: 10. The CDR3 protein is CASSLLSGSHRNNEQFF. CDR3 coding DNA: TGCGCCAGCAGCTTGCTTAGCGGGAGTCATAGGAACAATGAGCAGTTCTTC.

V and J are TRBV28 and TRBJ2-5; D unclear. The DNA end lines up better with TRBJ2-7; the J call may be wrong. Germline V gives CDR1 MDHEN, CDR2 SYDVKM. The CDR3 loop spans 14 amino acids. Here the CDR3 DNA reads TGTGCCAGCAGTTTAGCCAAAGGAGTCTACGAGCAGTACTTC. It encodes CASSLAKGVYEQYF.

The V and J genes are TRBV11-1 and TRBJ2-6; the D gene is possibly TRBD1 (5 bases). CDR1 SGHAT and CDR2 FQDESV come from the germline V gene (reference sequence). Trimming cost V 2 bases and J 2 bases, with 16 bases left between them. The CDR3 extends over 18 amino acids. This CDR3 is CASSLRRYRLTGANVLTF. Here the CDR3 DNA reads TGTGCCAGCAGCTTACGGCGCTACAGGTTAACTGGGGCCAACGTCCTGACTTTC. Combining the CDR3 with reference TRBV11-1 and TRBJ2-6 gives the whole variable domain EAEVAQSPRYKITEKSQAVAFWCDPISGHATLYWYRQILGQGPELLVQFQDESVVDDSQLPKDRFSAERLKGVDSTLKIQPAELGDSAMYLCASSLRRYRLTGANVLTFGAGSRLTVL.

The CDR3 reads CASSLRQVRGGTEAFF. CDR3 sequence (DNA): TGTGCCAGCAGCTTACGGCAGGTGAGGGGGGGGACTGAAGCTTTCTTT. V is TRBV7-9 and J is TRBJ1-1; D possibly corresponds to TRBD1 (6 bases). Germline CDR1 and CDR2: SEHNR and FQNEAQ (reference sequence). V was shortened by 2 bases and J by 5 bases, with 18 bases between the two germline ends. The CDR3 totals 16 residues.

The chain is built from TRBV28 and TRBJ2-1; 8 nucleotides match TRBD2. This CDR3 region has 15 residues. Per germline, CDR1 MDHEN and CDR2 SYDVKM. J was trimmed by 4 bases and V by 4 bases; bases with no gene match: 6. CDR3 coding DNA: TGTGCCAGCAGTTCCGGAACTAGCGGTTACAATGAGCAGTTCTTC. Its translation: CASSSGTSGYNEQFF. Together with reference TRBV28 and TRBJ2-1, the CDR3 gives the full variable domain: DVKVTQSSRYLVKRTGEKVFLECVQDMDHENMFWYRQDPGLGLRLIYFSYDVKMKEKGDIPEGYSVSREKKERFSLILESASTNQTSMYLCASSSGTSGYNEQFFGPGTRLTVL.

This rearrangement joins TRBV6-1 to TRBJ1-2; TRBD1 is a possible D gene (6 bases). The germline V and J ends were trimmed by 4 bases and 4 bases, with 13 bases remaining between them. The CDR3 is 14 residues long. The germline V gene has CDR1 MNHNS and CDR2 SASEGT. CDR3 amino acids: CASSAGTNVYGYTF. In nucleotides, the CDR3 is TGTGCCAGCAGTGCCGGGACAAACGTCTATGGCTACACCTTC.

This clone occurred a few times. The J gene is TRBJ1-2, the V gene TRBV2; TRBD1 agrees at 7 bases. This CDR3 comprises 13 residues. CDR1 and CDR2 (germline): SNHLY, FYNNEI. J was trimmed by 3 bases and V by 2 bases; bases with no gene match: 0. In DNA form, the CDR3 reads TGTGCCAGCAGTGAACAGGGGGACTATGGCTACACCTTC. Protein sequence: CASSEQGDYGYTF. The full variable domain, rest sourced from reference TRBV2 and TRBJ1-2, is EPEVTQTPSHQVTQMGQEVILRCVPISNHLYFYWYRQILGQKVEFLVSFYNNEISEKSEIFDDQFSVERPDGSNFTLKIRSTKLEDSAMYFCASSEQGDYGYTFGSGTRLTVV.

The J gene is TRBJ2-7, the V gene TRBV19; 7 nucleotides line up with TRBD2. The CDR3 spans 15 residues. Germline CDR1 reads LNHDA; CDR2 reads SQIVND (reference sequence). The V segment lost 4 bases and the J segment 2 bases; nucleotides outside the gene matches: 8. The CDR3 protein is CASSTSPSGTYEQYF. CDR3 in DNA: TGTGCCAGTAGTACGTCCCCTAGCGGAACCTACGAGCAGTACTTC.

The V and J genes are TRBV29-1 and TRBJ2-7; 10 nucleotides line up with TRBD1. J gave up 7 bases and V 6 bases, and 9 bases lay outside the gene matches. Per the germline V gene, CDR1 is SQVTM and CDR2 is ANQGSEA. The length of the CDR3 is 13 residues. The CDR3, as DNA: TGCAGCGTCAGACAGGGGGCGCGGGGTGAGCAGTACTTC. Translated, it gives CSVRQGARGEQYF.

The chain combines TRBV5-1 with TRBJ2-3; 10 positions match TRBD1. The CDR3 covers 18 residues. Germline lookup yields CDR1 SGHRS and CDR2 YFSETQ. V was clipped by 4 bases and J by 0 bases; unmatched bases: 11. CDR3 sequence: CASSLSGTGVPSTDTQYF. CDR3 DNA sequence: TGCGCCAGCAGCCTGTCCGGGACAGGGGTTCCTAGCACAGATACGCAGTATTTT.

The rearrangement links TRBV6-1 to TRBJ2-2; D not resolved. The germline V gene has CDR1 MNHNS and CDR2 SASEGT. The CDR3 loop spans 13 amino acids. V was trimmed by 4 bases and J by 1 base, leaving 4 bases between them. CDR3: CASSGQNTGELFF. The DNA for the CDR3 is TGTGCCAGCAGTGGGCAGAACACCGGGGAGCTGTTTTTT.

The chain is built from TRBV6-5 and TRBJ1-1, with D possibly being TRBD1 (6 bases). Between the trimmed V and J ends, which lost 5 bases and 4 bases, there was a span of 17 bases. CDR3 length equals 15 residues. The germline V gene has CDR1 MNHEY and CDR2 SVGAGI. This chain's CDR3 is CASSPVPRGVTEAFF. In DNA form, the CDR3 reads TGTGCCAGCAGTCCCGTTCCCAGGGGAGTCACTGAAGCTTTCTTT.

The gene calls are TRBV4-1 and TRBJ2-5; no clear D gene. Germline CDR1 MGHRA, CDR2 YSYEKL. V was pared by 0 bases and J by 1 base, with 12 bases between. The CDR3 has 16 amino acids. CDR3 sequence reads: CASSQDLGDFQETQYF. DNA for the CDR3: TGCGCCAGCAGCCAAGATCTCGGTGACTTCCAAGAGACCCAGTACTTC.

This clone was counted between two and nine times. The gene calls are TRBV29-1 and TRBJ1-1; no definite D call. The CDR3 has 11 residues. Per the germline V gene, CDR1 is SQVTM and CDR2 is ANQGSEA. The V and J ends lost 5 bases and 0 bases respectively, with 4 bases between them. For the CDR3, the DNA is TGCAGCGTTTCCGTGAACACTGAAGCTTTCTTT. Protein: CSVSVNTEAFF.

V is TRBV28 and J is TRBJ1-1; possibly TRBD1 for D (6 bases). V lost 8 bases to trimming and J lost 5 bases, with 18 bases between them. The CDR3 extends over 14 amino acids. Per germline, CDR1 MDHEN and CDR2 SYDVKM. For the CDR3, the DNA is TGTGCCAGCCACAGGGTTACCTCAGGGACTGAAGCTTTCTTT. This encodes CASHRVTSGTEAFF.

The CDR3 sequence: CASSARDTANYGYTF. The CDR3, as DNA: TGTGCCAGCAGTGCTCGGGACACAGCTAACTATGGCTACACCTTC. The rearrangement joins TRBV6-1 to TRBJ1-2; D possibly corresponds to TRBD1 (6 bases). Germline V gives CDR1 MNHNS, CDR2 SASEGT. This CDR3 has 15 amino acids. With 4 bases removed from V and 0 bases from J, the gap between germline ends came to 12 bases.

This chain joins TRBV5-1 and TRBJ1-2; TRBD1 matches at 7 bases. The J segment lost 7 bases and the V segment lost 4 bases, leaving 10 bases of the junction unmatched. The CDR3 extends over 14 amino acids. Germline values: CDR1 SGHRS, CDR2 YFSETQ. This CDR3 reads CASSPGTVLSGYTF. In DNA, the CDR3 is TGCGCCAGCAGCCCTGGGACAGTCCTAAGTGGCTACACCTTC.

CDR3 coding DNA: TGTGCCACCGGACAGTCCTACGAGCAGTACTTC. It codes for CATGQSYEQYF. V gene TRBV28 combines with J gene TRBJ2-7, with D perhaps TRBD1 (6 bases). The CDR3 is made up of 11 amino acids. Trimming cost V 10 bases and J 1 base, with 8 bases left between them. Germline assignment: CDR1 MDHEN and CDR2 SYDVKM.

The chain has TRBV19 and TRBJ2-2; a weak D match, TRBD2 (6 bases). CDR3 size: 15 residues. Germline CDR1 reads LNHDA; CDR2 reads SQIVND (reference sequence). The V end was cut by 7 bases, the J end by 5 bases, with 17 bases between. CDR3 in amino acids: CASMGRPGETGELFF. For the CDR3, the DNA is TGTGCCAGTATGGGGCGACCGGGGGAAACCGGGGAGCTGTTTTTT.

Details on this clone: The junction differs from germline at one of its ends, possibly a read error. This chain connects TRBV2 to TRBJ2-5; 8 positions agree with TRBD2. TRBJ2-7 matches the DNA end more closely, so the J call is doubtful. The CDR3 is made up of 15 amino acids. CDR1 SNHLY and CDR2 FYNNEI come from the germline V gene. The CDR3 DNA sequence: TGTGCCAGCAACTATGCAGCGGGAGTCTCCCACGAGCAGTACTTC. Protein sequence: CASNYAAGVSHEQYF.